This T cell receptor (beta chain) was documented in a study of response to subunit inactivated influenza vaccine. Study results and caveats: Few new T cells, the authors suggested, are recruited by each seasonal influenza vaccination.

The CDR3 consists of 13 residues. V dropped 6 bases and J dropped 3 bases, with 12 bases sitting between them. CDR1 and CDR2 (germline): SQVTM, ANQGSEA. Using its own MiXCR run on the RT-PCR reads, TCRdb lists one record per CDR3 protein. The data contain fewer than 650,000 distinct CDR3 sequences, over 10% of them singletons. The sample holds a few counts of this clonotype. Its antigen is currently unknown. The J gene is TRBJ2-1, the V gene TRBV29-1; the D gene could be TRBD1 or TRBD2 (5 bases each). The sample was PBMCs from blood, taken roughly 47 days after vaccination. The source is a middle-aged man who received an inactivated influenza vaccine. CDR3 residues: CSVRGGYYNEQFF. DNA of the CDR3: TGCAGCGTGAGGGGCGGCTACTACAATGAGCAGTTCTTC.